This T cell receptor beta chain stems from a study of blood T cell repertoires in COVID-19. At the level of the study: COVID-19 samples from acute and convalescent phases originated in the United States, Italy and Spain.

As handled by the study authors: Reference gene primer amplification in the assay estimated nucleated cell counts. TCRdb's copy holds only in-frame clones and misses some; the assay was immunoSEQ multiplex PCR. The D gene and trimming were derived from the DNA, and the V and J assignments and clone size from that table. The data show around 700,000 clones, around 90% seen once. V was shortened by 8 bases and J by 5 bases, with 15 bases between the two germline ends. There are 13 residues in the CDR3. From germline, CDR1 is ENHRY and CDR2 SYGVKD. Sequencing input: peripheral blood. This clonotype was sampled from a woman aged 18-29 years with acute or convalescent COVID-19. This rearrangement joins TRBV10-3 to TRBJ1-1; tentative D call: TRBD1 (6 bases). The CDR3 protein is CAIWDKRDTEAFF. The CDR3, as DNA: TGTGCCATCTGGGACAAGAGGGATACTGAAGCTTTCTTT.